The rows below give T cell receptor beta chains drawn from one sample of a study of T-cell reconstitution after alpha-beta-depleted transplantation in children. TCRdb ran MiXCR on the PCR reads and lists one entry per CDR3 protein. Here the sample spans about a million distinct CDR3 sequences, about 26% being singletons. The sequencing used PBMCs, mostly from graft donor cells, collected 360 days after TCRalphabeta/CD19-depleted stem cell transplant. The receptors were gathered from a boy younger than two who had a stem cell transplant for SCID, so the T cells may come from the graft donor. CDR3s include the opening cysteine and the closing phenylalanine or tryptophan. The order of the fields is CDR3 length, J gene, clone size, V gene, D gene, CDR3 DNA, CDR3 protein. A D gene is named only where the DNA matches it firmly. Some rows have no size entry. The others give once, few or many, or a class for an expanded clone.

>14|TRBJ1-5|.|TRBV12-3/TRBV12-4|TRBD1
TGTGCCAGCAACCCGGGACAGGGGTATCAGCCCCAGCATTTT
CASNPGQGYQPQHF
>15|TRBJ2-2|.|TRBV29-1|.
TGCAGCGCCAAAGGTGGGGGCGGAAGGACCGGGGAGCTGTTTTTT
CSAKGGGGRTGELFF
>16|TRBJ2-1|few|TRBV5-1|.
TGCGCCAGCAGCTTGGACAGGGCGAGCTCCTACAATGAGCAGTTCTTC
CASSLDRASSYNEQFF
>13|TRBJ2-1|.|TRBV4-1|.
TGCGCCAGCAGCCCGGACATATACAATGAGCAGTTCTTC
CASSPDIYNEQFF
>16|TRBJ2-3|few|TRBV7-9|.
TGTGCCAGCAGCTTAGATTCGAGAAAGAGGGCAGATACGCAGTATTTT
CASSLDSRKRADTQYF
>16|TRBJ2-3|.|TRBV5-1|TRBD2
TGCGCCAGCAGCTTGGGAACCCTAGCGGTCACAGATACGCAGTATTTT
CASSLGTLAVTDTQYF
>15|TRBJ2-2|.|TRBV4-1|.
TGCGCCAGCAGCCAAGCCGGCGGAGGGGCCGGGGAGCTGTTTTTT
CASSQAGGGAGELFF
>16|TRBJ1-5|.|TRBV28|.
TGTGCCAGCAGTTTAGGGCTATCAGGGGTCAATCAGCCCCAGCATTTT
CASSLGLSGVNQPQHF
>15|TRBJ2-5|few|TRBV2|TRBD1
TGTGCCAGCAGACTAATTGGACAGGGGGGAGAGACCCAGTACTTC
CASRLIGQGGETQYF
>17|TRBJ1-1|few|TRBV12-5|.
TGTGCTAGTGGTTTGTTCCCGAGGCCCTACATGAACACTGAAGCTTTCTTT
CASGLFPRPYMNTEAFF
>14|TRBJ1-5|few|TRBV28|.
TGTGCCAGCAGTTTGTTGGATTCCGATCAGCCCCAGCATTTT
CASSLLDSDQPQHF
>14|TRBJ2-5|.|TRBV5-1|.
TGCGCCAGCAGCCACGGACTGCCTCTGGAGACCCAGTACTTC
CASSHGLPLETQYF
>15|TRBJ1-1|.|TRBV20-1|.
TGCAGTGCTAGAGATGGGGGGCAGAAGATACTTGAAGCTTTCTTT
CSARDGGQKILEAFF
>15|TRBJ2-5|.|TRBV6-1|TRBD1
TGTGCCAGCAGTCCCGACAGGGGGCTGGGGGAGACCCAGTACTTC
CASSPDRGLGETQYF
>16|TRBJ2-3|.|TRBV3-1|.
TGTGCCAGCAGCCGGAGGACACGACAATCCACAGATACGCAGTATTTT
CASSRRTRQSTDTQYF
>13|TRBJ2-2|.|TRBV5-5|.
TGTGCCAGCAGCGCGACGGTTACCGGGGAGCTGTTTTTT
CASSATVTGELFF
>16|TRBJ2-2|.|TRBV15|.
TGTGCCACCAGCGGGCCCTACAATTGGAACACCGGGGAGCTGTTTTTT
CATSGPYNWNTGELFF
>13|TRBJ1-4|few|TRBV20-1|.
TGCAGTGCCTCGGGTGGGGATAATGAAAAACTGTTTTTT
CSASGGDNEKLFF
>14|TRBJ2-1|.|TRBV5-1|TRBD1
TGCGCCAGCTGGGCCGGGACAGGGGGGAGTGAGCAGTTCTTC
CASWAGTGGSEQFF
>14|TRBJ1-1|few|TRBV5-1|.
TGCGCCAGCACCTCCGGTTATTTGAACACTGAAGCTTTCTTT
CASTSGYLNTEAFF
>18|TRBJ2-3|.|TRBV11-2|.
TGTGCCAGCAGCTCCGGACCCCGGACGATAACTAGCACAGATACGCAGTATTTT
CASSSGPRTITSTDTQYF
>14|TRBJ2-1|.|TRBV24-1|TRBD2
TGTGCCACCAGTGCCCGGGGGGGGAGGGATGAGCAGTTCTTC
CATSARGGRDEQFF
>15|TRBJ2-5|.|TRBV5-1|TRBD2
TGCGCCAGCAGCCTTAGCGGGGTCCACCCCGAGACCCAGTACTTC
CASSLSGVHPETQYF
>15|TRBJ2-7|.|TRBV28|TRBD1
TGTGCCAGCAGTTTAGGGGGGACAGGGGGCCACGAGCAGTACTTC
CASSLGGTGGHEQYF
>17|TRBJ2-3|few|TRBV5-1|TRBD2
TGCGCCAGCAGCTTGAGAACGGGGGGGCCAGTGACAGATACGCAGTATTTT
CASSLRTGGPVTDTQYF
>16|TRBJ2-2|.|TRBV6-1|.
TGTGCCAGCAGTGAAGCTGGCACGGCGAACACCGGGGAGCTGTTTTTT
CASSEAGTANTGELFF
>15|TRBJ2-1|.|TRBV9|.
TGTGCCAGCAGCGACCCGAACCTTGACTACTCAAGGCAGTTCTTC
CASSDPNLDYSRQFF
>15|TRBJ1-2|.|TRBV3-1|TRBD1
TGTGCCAGCAGCCGAGGACAGGGGGAGAACTATGGCTACACCTTC
CASSRGQGENYGYTF
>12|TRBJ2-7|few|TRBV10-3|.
TGTGCCATCAGTGCCCGGGGGGCCGAGCAGTACTTC
CAISARGAEQYF
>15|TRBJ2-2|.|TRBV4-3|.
TGCGCCAGCAGCCATCATCAGGGTGACACCGGGGAGCTGTTTTTT
CASSHHQGDTGELFF
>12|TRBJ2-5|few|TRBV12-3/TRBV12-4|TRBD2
TGTGCCAGCAGCGCGGGGGGCCGGACCCAGTACTTC
CASSAGGRTQYF
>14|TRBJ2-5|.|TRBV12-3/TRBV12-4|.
TGTGCCAGCAGCATTGTGAGTGTACAAGAGACCCAGTACTTC
CASSIVSVQETQYF
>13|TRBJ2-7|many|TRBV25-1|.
TGTGCCAGCAGGGTCTCCGGGTCCTACGAGCAGTACTTC
CASRVSGSYEQYF
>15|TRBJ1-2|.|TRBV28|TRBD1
TGTGCCAGCAGCCCGACAGGGAGAGTGGGAGGCGGCTACACCTTC
CASSPTGRVGGGYTF
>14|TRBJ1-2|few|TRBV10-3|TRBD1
TGTGCCATCAGTCCGACAGGGACTAACTATGGCTACACCTTC
CAISPTGTNYGYTF
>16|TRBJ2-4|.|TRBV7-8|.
TGTGCCAGCAGCTCCCCCCATGGGGTAGCCAAAAACATTCAGTACTTC
CASSSPHGVAKNIQYF
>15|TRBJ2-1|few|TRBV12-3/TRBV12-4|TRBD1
TGTGCCAGCAGACCGGACAGGGGTCGATACAATGAGCAGTTCTTC
CASRPDRGRYNEQFF
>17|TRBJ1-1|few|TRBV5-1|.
TGCGCCAGCAGCTTAATTTACGGGCCCAACCTGAACACTGAAGCTTTCTTT
CASSLIYGPNLNTEAFF